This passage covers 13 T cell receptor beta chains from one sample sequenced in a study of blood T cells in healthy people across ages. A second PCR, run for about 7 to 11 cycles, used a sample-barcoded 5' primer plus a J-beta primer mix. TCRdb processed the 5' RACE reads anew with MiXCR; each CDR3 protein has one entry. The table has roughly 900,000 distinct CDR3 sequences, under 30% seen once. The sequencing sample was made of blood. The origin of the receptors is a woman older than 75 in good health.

CDR3 sequence reads: CASSRWTGGNEQFF. The DNA for the CDR3 is TGCGCCAGCAGCCGATGGACAGGCGGCAATGAGCAGTTCTTC. The V call is TRBV4-3, the J call TRBJ2-1, with 7 bases aligning to TRBD1. The CDR3 sequence is 14 residues long. The J segment lost 6 bases and the V segment lost 4 bases, leaving 6 bases of the junction unmatched. Germline V gene sequence: CDR1 LGHNA, CDR2 YSLEER.

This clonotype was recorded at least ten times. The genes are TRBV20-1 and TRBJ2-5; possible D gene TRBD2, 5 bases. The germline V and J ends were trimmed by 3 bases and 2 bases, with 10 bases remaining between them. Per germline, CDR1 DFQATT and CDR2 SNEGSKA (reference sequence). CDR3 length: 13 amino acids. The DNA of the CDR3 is TGCAGTGCTAGCCGGACTCGACAAGAGACCCAGTACTTC. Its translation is CSASRTRQETQYF.

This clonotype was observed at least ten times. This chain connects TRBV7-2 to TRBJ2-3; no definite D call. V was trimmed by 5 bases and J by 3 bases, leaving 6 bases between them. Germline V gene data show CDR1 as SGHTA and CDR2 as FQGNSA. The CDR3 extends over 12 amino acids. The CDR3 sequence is CASSSTTDTQYF. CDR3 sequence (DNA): TGTGCCAGCAGCAGTACGACAGATACGCAGTATTTT.

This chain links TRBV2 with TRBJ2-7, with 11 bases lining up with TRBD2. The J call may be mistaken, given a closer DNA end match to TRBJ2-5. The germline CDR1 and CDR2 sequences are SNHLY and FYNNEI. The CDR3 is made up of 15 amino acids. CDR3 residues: CASSDSSGGTETQYF. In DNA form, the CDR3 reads TGTGCCAGCAGTGACTCTAGCGGGGGGACGGAGACCCAGTACTTC.

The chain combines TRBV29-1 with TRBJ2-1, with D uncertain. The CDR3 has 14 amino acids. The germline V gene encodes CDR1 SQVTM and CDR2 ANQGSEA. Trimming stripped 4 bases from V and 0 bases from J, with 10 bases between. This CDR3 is CSVVSPASYNEQFF. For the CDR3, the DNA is TGCAGCGTTGTATCCCCCGCCTCCTACAATGAGCAGTTCTTC.

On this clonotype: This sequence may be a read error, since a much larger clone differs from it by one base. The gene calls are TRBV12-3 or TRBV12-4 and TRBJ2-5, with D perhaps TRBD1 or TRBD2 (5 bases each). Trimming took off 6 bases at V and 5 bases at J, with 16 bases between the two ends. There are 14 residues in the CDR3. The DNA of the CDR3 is TGTGCCAGCAGGTTCCTCGGGACCCTGGAGACCCAGTACTTC. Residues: CASRFLGTLETQYF.

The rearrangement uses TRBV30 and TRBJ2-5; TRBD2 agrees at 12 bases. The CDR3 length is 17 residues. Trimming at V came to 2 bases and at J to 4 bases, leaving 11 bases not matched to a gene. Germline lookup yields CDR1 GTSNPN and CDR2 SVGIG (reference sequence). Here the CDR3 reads CAWSTVLAGGLGETQYF. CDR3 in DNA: TGTGCCTGGAGTACCGTCCTAGCGGGGGGGCTTGGAGAGACCCAGTACTTC.

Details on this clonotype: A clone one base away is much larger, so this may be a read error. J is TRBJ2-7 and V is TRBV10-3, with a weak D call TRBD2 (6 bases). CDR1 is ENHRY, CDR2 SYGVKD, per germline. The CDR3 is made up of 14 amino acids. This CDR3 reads CAVSRARGIYEQYF. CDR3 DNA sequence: TGTGCCGTCAGTCGGGCCCGGGGGATCTACGAGCAGTACTTC.

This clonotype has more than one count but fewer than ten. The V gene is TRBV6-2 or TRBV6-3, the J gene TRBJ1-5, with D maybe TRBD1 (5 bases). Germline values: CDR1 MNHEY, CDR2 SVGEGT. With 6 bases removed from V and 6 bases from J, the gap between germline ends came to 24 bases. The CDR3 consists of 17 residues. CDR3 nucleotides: TGTGCCAGCAGCCTCCGACAGATCCTCATTCAGGGTCAGCCCCAGCATTTT. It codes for CASSLRQILIQGQPQHF.

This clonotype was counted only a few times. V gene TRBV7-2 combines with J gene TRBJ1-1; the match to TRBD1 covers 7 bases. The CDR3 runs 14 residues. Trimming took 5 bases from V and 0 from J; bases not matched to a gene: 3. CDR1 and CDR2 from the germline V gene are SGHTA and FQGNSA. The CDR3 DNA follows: TGTGCCAGCAGCAAGGGACAGATGAACACTGAAGCTTTCTTT. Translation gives CASSKGQMNTEAFF.

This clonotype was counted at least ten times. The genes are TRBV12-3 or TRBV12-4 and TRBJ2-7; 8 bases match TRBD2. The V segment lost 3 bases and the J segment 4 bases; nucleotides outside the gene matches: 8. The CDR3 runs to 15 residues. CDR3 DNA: TGTGCCAGCAGTTTCGGGGGGGGGCGGTCGTACGAGCAGTACTTC. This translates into CASSFGGGRSYEQYF.

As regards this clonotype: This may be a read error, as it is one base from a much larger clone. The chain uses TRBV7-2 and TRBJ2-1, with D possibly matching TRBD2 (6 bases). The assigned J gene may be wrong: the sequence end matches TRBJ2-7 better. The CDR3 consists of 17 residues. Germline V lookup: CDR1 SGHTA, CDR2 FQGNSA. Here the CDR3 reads CASSPSTQRRAYNEQYF. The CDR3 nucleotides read TGTGCCAGCAGCCCATCGACCCAGCGGAGGGCCTACAATGAGCAGTACTTC.

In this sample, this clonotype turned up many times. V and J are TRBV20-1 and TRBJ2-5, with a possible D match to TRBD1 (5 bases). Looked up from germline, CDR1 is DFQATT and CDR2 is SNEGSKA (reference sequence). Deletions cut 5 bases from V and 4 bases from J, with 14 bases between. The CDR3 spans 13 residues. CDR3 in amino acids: CSAHRSETETQYF. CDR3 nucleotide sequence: TGCAGTGCTCACAGGAGCGAGACAGAGACCCAGTACTTC.